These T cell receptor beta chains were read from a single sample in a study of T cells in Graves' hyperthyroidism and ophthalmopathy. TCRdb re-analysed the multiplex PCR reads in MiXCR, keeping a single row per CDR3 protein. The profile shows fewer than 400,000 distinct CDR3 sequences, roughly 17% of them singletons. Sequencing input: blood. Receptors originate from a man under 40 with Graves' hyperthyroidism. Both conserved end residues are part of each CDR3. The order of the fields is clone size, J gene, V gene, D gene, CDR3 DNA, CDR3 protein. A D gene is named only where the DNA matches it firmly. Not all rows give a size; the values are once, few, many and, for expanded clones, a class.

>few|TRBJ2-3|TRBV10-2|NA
TGCGCCAGCAGTGAGACACGAGGGTTTGCGCAGTATTTT
CASSETRGFAQYF
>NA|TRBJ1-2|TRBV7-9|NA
TGTGCCAGCAGTATTGGCATTAACTATGGCTACACCTTC
CASSIGINYGYTF
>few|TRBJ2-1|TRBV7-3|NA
TGTGCCAGCAGCTTAAGTGGGAGCTTGTACAATGAGCAGTTCTTC
CASSLSGSLYNEQFF
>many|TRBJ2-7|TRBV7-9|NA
TGTGCCAGCAGCTTTACCAGACCCTCCTACGAGCAGTACTTC
CASSFTRPSYEQYF
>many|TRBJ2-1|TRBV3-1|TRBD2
TGTGCCAGCAGCCAAGATGTTAGCGGGAGAGGTAACAATGAGCAGTTCTTC
CASSQDVSGRGNNEQFF
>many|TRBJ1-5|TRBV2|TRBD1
TGTGCCAGCAGTGCAATTCCGGGACAGCTAAATCAGCCCCAGCATTTT
CASSAIPGQLNQPQHF
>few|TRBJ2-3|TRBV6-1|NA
TGTGCCAGCAGTACGAGGACACCTAGCACAGATACGCAGTATTTT
CASSTRTPSTDTQYF
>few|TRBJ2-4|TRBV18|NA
TGTGCCAGCTCACCTTTAGCATCAGGAAAAAACATTCAGTACTTC
CASSPLASGKNIQYF
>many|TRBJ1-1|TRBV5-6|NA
TGTGCCAGCAGCTTGCTGGGGAGAGCCACTGAAGCTTTCTTT
CASSLLGRATEAFF
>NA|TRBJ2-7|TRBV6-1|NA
TGTGCCAGCAATGAGGGGACCTACGAGCAGTACTTC
CASNEGTYEQYF
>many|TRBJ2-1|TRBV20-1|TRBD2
TGCAGTGCCATAGCGGGAACCTACAATGAGCAGTTCTTC
CSAIAGTYNEQFF
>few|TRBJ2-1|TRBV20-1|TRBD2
TGCAGTGCTAGAGATCGGGGAGCGGGAGGGCCCAGTGAGCAGTTCTTC
CSARDRGAGGPSEQFF
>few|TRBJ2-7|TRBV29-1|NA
TGCAGCGCTACGAAGCATGGGACGATGGTGGAGCAGTACTTC
CSATKHGTMVEQYF
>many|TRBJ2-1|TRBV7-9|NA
TGTGCCAGCAGTACCCCCGGGACCCAGGGCTATGAGCAGTTCTTC
CASSTPGTQGYEQFF
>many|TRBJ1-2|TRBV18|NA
TGTGCCAGCTCACTATATACCGGGACTGAGAACTATGGCTACACCTTC
CASSLYTGTENYGYTF
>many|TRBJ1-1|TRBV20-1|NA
TGCAGTGCGCGGTGGACAGAAGCTTTCTTT
CSARWTEAFF
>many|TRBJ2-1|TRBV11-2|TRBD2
TGTGCCAGCAGCCAGGGACTAGCGGGTCTCAATGAGCAGTTCTTC
CASSQGLAGLNEQFF
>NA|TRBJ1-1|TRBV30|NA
TGTGCCTGGAGTGAGGGGCAGGGAGGAACTGAAGCTTTCTTT
CAWSEGQGGTEAFF
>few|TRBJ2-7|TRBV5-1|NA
TGCGCCAGCAGCTTGGACGGCCACTCCTACGAGCAGTACTTC
CASSLDGHSYEQYF
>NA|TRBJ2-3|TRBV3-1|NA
TGTGCCAGCAGCCCGAGCAGCGGCCTACTGGGACCAGATACGCAGTATTTT
CASSPSSGLLGPDTQYF
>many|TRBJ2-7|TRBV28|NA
TGTGCCAGCAGTTTTATGGGGGGGCAAAGCTCCTACGAGCAGTACTTC
CASSFMGGQSSYEQYF
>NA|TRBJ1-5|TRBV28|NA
TGTGCCACTAACGGGGGGGTGGGCAATCAGCCCCAGCATTTT
CATNGGVGNQPQHF
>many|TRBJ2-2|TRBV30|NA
TGTGCCTGGAGTTGGAGGGCGCTGGGTCGGGGGGAGCTGTTTTTT
CAWSWRALGRGELFF
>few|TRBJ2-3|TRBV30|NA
TGTGCCTGGAGTGGGGGTACGCTCACAGATACGCAGTATTTT
CAWSGGTLTDTQYF
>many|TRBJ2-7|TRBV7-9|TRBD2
TGTGCCAGCAGCTTGACTAGCGGGACCGCCTACGAGCAGTACTTC
CASSLTSGTAYEQYF
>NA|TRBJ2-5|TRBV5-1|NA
TGCGCCAGCGCTTTAGGGGTGACCCAGTACTTC
CASALGVTQYF
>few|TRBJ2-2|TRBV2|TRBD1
TGTGCCAGCAGAGGGGGCGCCGACACCGGGGAGCTGTTTTTT
CASRGGADTGELFF
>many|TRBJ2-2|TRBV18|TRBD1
TGTGCCAGCTCACCGACGACAGGGCCCGGGGAGCTGTTTTTT
CASSPTTGPGELFF
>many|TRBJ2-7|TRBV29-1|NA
TGCAGCGTTGAAGAGACCTACGAGCAGTACTTC
CSVEETYEQYF
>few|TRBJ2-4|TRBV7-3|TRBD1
TGTGCCAGCAGCTTAGGCGGGACAGGAGTAGCCAAAAACATTCAGTACTTC
CASSLGGTGVAKNIQYF
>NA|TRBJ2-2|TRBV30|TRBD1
TGTGCCTGGAGGGCCGGGGACAGGGGGACCGGGGAGCTGTTTTTT
CAWRAGDRGTGELFF
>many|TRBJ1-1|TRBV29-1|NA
TGCAGCGTTTCTGCGGGTTGGGGGATGAACACTGAAGCTTTCTTT
CSVSAGWGMNTEAFF
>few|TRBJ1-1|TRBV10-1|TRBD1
TGCGCCAGCACCGAATTAACAGGGGTGGGCACTGAAGCTTTCTTT
CASTELTGVGTEAFF
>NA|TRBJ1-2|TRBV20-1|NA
TGCAGTGCTTCTGGGTGGGCCAGTTATGGCTACACCTTC
CSASGWASYGYTF
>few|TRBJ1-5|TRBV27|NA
TGTGCCAGCAGTTTATATGGGGCCTATAGCAATCAGCCCCAGCATTTT
CASSLYGAYSNQPQHF
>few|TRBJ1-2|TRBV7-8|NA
TGTGCCAGCAGCTTTGACAGGTTAGCCTATGGCTACACCTTC
CASSFDRLAYGYTF
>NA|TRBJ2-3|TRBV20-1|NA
TGCAGTGCTAGTGAGGTCGGGCGAAGAGAGGATACGCAGTATTTT
CSASEVGRREDTQYF
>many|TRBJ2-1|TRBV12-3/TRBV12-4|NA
TGTGCCAGCAGTTTAGTTTTAGTTCATGAGCAGTTCTTC
CASSLVLVHEQFF
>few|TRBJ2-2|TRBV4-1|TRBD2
TGCGCCAGCAGCCACCCCCGGGAGGCGAACACCGGGGAGCTGTTTTTT
CASSHPREANTGELFF
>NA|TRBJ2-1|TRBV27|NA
TGTGCCAGCAGTTCTCGGCCTTATGTGATAGAGTTCTTC
CASSSRPYVIEFF
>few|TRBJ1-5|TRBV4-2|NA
TGTGCCAGCAGCCAAGCTCCCCCAGACGATCAGCCCCAGCATTTT
CASSQAPPDDQPQHF
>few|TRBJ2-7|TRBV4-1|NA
TGCGCCAGCAGCCAAGGTTCCCCTCGGGGACTCTACGAGCAGTACTTC
CASSQGSPRGLYEQYF
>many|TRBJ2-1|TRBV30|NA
TGTGCCTGGATCCCGGACACTTACAATGAGCAGTTCTTC
CAWIPDTYNEQFF
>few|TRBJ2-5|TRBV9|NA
TGTGCCAGCAGCGTAGATGGAGCGGAAGAGACCCAGTACTTC
CASSVDGAEETQYF
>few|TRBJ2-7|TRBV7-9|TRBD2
TGTGCCAGCAGCCCCCGGGGGGACGAGCAGTACTTC
CASSPRGDEQYF
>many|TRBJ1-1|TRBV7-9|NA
TGTGCCAGCAGCTTAGGGACGGAGAACACTGAAGCTTTCTTT
CASSLGTENTEAFF
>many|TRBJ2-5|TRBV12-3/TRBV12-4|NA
TGTGCCAGCAGTTTCGGCGCGGGGGAGACCCAGTACTTC
CASSFGAGETQYF
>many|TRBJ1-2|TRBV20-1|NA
TGCAGCCTCCCAGGGGCGGATGGCTACACCTTC
CSLPGADGYTF
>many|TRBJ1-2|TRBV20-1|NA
TGCAGTGCCAGTCAGGCGGGATATGGCTACACCTTC
CSASQAGYGYTF
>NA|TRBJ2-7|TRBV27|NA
TGTGCCAGCAGTTTATCGGTCGCGGGTCAATACGAGCAGTACTTC
CASSLSVAGQYEQYF
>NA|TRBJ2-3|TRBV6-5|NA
TGTGCCAGCAGTTACTCGATGGAGGGGCCAACTAGCACAGATACGCAGTATTTT
CASSYSMEGPTSTDTQYF
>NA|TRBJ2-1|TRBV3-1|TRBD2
TGTGCCAGCAGCCATCCCGGACTAGCGGGATCCTACAATGAGCAGTTCTTC
CASSHPGLAGSYNEQFF
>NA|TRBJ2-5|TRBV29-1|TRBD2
TGCAGCGTCGCCGTTGGGGGGGGAGAGACCCAGTACTTC
CSVAVGGGETQYF
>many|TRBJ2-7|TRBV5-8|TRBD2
TGTGCCAGCAGCCCGGCCGGGAGCGGGAGATCGGGCTACGAGCAGTACTTC
CASSPAGSGRSGYEQYF
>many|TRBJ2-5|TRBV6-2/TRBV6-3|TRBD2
TGTGCCAGCAGTCGACGGACTAGCGGGAGTTTGCAAGAGACCCAGTACTTC
CASSRRTSGSLQETQYF
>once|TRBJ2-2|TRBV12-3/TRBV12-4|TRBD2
TGTGCCAGACATCGGAGCGGGGCCACCGGGGAGCTGTTTTTT
CARHRSGATGELFF
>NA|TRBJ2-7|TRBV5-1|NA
TGCGCCAGCAGCTTGGGTCTAGAGTACTACGAGCAGTACTTC
CASSLGLEYYEQYF
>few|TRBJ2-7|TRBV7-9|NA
TGTGCCAGCAGCTTGAATCCGAGCTCCTACGAGCAGTACTTC
CASSLNPSSYEQYF
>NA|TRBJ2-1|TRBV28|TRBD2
TGTGCCAGCAGCTCAGCGGGAGGGCGGCGTGAGCAGTTCTTC
CASSSAGGRREQFF
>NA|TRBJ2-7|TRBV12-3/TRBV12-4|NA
TGTGCCAGCAGCGAAGACAGCATGATGCGATACGAGCAGTACTTC
CASSEDSMMRYEQYF